This T cell receptor (beta chain) was captured by sequencing in a study of blood T cells in healthy people across ages. The sample, approximately 10 milliliters of peripheral blood, was drawn from each donor. Per-sample yields of isolated PBMCs were at least 6.5 million. Primers used in a second PCR of roughly 6 to 11 cycles were a sample-barcoded 5' primer and a J-beta primer mix. TCRdb passed the 5' RACE reads through MiXCR, listing each CDR3 protein once. The data hold some 320,000 distinct CDR3 sequences, with 25% to 30% observed a single time. After removal of 4 bases from V and 1 base from J, the junction contained 4 bases not matched to a gene. CDR1 and CDR2 (germline): SGHRS, YFSETQ. The CDR3 loop spans 14 amino acids. This clonotype came up a few times.

The TCR was taken from a woman in her sixties or seventies in good health. The chain links TRBV5-1 to TRBJ2-5; 7 bases align to TRBD1. The sample comprised blood. The CDR3 nucleotides read TGCGCCAGCAGCGCCGGGACAGCCCAAGAGACCCAGTACTTC. This sequence encodes CASSAGTAQETQYF. The full variable domain, in which reference TRBV5-1 and TRBJ2-5 provide the parts outside the CDR3, is KAGVTQTPRYLIKTRGQQVTLSCSPISGHRSVSWYQQTPGQGLQFLFEYFSETQRNKGNFPGRFSGRQFSNSRSEMNVSTLELGDSALYLCASSAGTAQETQYFGPGTRLLVL.